These T cell receptor beta chains were read from a single sample in a study of cytomegalovirus exposure and HLA in healthy donors. Produced via immunoSEQ multiplex PCR; TCRdb's table is partial and in-frame only. The sample includes about 130,000 clones, about three quarters seen only once; the top ten take 13%. The sequenced sample was PBMCs. The source of these receptors is a woman aged 55-75 years in good health and CMV-seropositive. The CDR3 runs from the conserved cysteine through the conserved F or W. D genes are given only for firm matches. The size entry is marked missing in some rows and otherwise reads once, few, many or a size class.

j_gene,d_gene,v_gene,abundance,CDR3nt,CDR3aa
TRBJ1-1,NA,TRBV7-9,few,TGTGCCAGCAGCATTTCTAGCACTGAAGCTTTCTTT,CASSISSTEAFF
TRBJ2-3,TRBD2,TRBV5-5,once,TGTGCCAGCAGCTTGGGGAATGCGGGAGCGTTGCGGCGGACAGATACGCAGTATTTT,CASSLGNAGALRRTDTQYF
TRBJ1-2,TRBD1,TRBV5-4,NA,TGTGCCAGCAGCTCCCGGGACAGGCAAACCTTC,CASSSRDRQTF
TRBJ2-7,TRBD2,TRBV9,NA,TGTGCCAGCAGCGTAAGTTCGACTAGCGGGGTCTACGAGCAGTACTTC,CASSVSSTSGVYEQYF
TRBJ2-7,TRBD2,TRBV5-1,NA,TGCGCCAGCACCCAGCGGGCTAGCGGGGGCTCTTCCTACGAGCAGTACTTC,CASTQRASGGSSYEQYF
TRBJ1-2,NA,TRBV27,NA,TGTGCCAGCGGAGGGCTTCAGGACGGTAATAACTATGGCTACACCTTC,CASGGLQDGNNYGYTF
TRBJ2-1,NA,TRBV6-1,NA,TGTGCCAGCACCCGGAGGGCATCCTTGAATGAGCAGTTCTTC,CASTRRASLNEQFF
TRBJ2-7,NA,TRBV6-1,NA,TGTGCCAGCAGTGAAGTCAGGGTATACGAGCAGTACTTC,CASSEVRVYEQYF
TRBJ1-2,TRBD1,TRBV19,NA,TGTGCCAGTAGTGATCGGGACAGTCACGTTAACTATGGCTACACCTTC,CASSDRDSHVNYGYTF
TRBJ1-1,TRBD1,TRBV7-9,NA,TGTGCCAGCAGCTTAATCGGGGACAGAGGATGGTTTAGGAACACTGAAGCTTTCTTT,CASSLIGDRGWFRNTEAFF
TRBJ1-2,NA,TRBV7-9,NA,TGTGCCAGCAGCTTAGGGGGCGTAAACTATGGCTACACCTTC,CASSLGGVNYGYTF
TRBJ2-7,NA,TRBV4-1,NA,TGCGCCAGCAGCCAAGAAGAAAGCGGCCGATACGAGCAGTACTTC,CASSQEESGRYEQYF
TRBJ2-3,NA,TRBV5-8,NA,TGTGCCAGCAGCTTGGACACTATCACAGATACGCAGTATTTT,CASSLDTITDTQYF
TRBJ1-2,NA,TRBV27,once,TGTGCCAGCAGTTTGGAGGGAAGCTATGGCTACACCTTC,CASSLEGSYGYTF
TRBJ2-7,TRBD2,TRBV18,NA,TGTGCCAGCTCCGGACTAGCGGGAGCCTCCTACGAGCAGTACTTC,CASSGLAGASYEQYF
TRBJ1-2,NA,TRBV9,NA,TGTGCCAGCAGCTTAGAGGGGTGGTACACCTTC,CASSLEGWYTF
TRBJ2-3,TRBD2,TRBV6-1,many,TGTGCCAGTAAGACTAGCGGGGACACAGATACGCAGTATTTT,CASKTSGDTDTQYF
TRBJ2-5,TRBD2,TRBV6-5,NA,TGTGCCAGCAGGGGACTAGCGGCCCAAGAGACCCAGTACTTC,CASRGLAAQETQYF
TRBJ2-7,TRBD2,TRBV11-2,NA,TGTGCCAGCAGCTTACCCGCCAGCGGGGGGGGCGAGCAGTACTTC,CASSLPASGGGEQYF
TRBJ2-5,NA,TRBV7-2,NA,TGTGCCAGCAGTCCTGCGTCTGAGACCCAGTACTTC,CASSPASETQYF